The present TCR beta chain was sequenced within a study of vaccination and CD4 T cells after COVID-19. Study as a whole: Post-COVID samples were collected a median approximately 100 days following diagnosis, spanning 35 to 161.

Per the germline V gene, CDR1 is SGDLS and CDR2 is YYNGEE. Between the trimmed V and J ends, which lost 1 base and 2 bases, there was a span of 6 bases. The CDR3 consists of 13 residues. The Oncomine TCR Beta short-read assay was applied to DNA of cultured CD4+ T cells. Using its own MiXCR run on the PCR reads, TCRdb lists one record per CDR3 protein. The table lists over 9,000 distinct CDR3 sequences, less than 25% of them singletons. Treatment: roughly 11-day PBMC culture with coronavirus spike peptide pools or control peptides (ViraFEST assay). Points on this clonotype: The antigen is not known.

Here the sequenced sample was CD4+ T cells from blood, cultured in vitro, taken after SARS-CoV-2 vaccination. This receptor was identified in a human donor who had recovered from COVID-19. The chain combines TRBV9 with TRBJ1-1; no reliable D call. The CDR3 DNA sequence: TGTGCCAGCAGCGTACGGGTCAACACTGAAGCTTTCTTT. Its translation is CASSVRVNTEAFF.